The rows below give T cell receptor beta chains drawn from one sample of a study of Graves' ophthalmopathy and Graves' hyperthyroidism. TCRdb redid the calling of the multiplex PCR reads with MiXCR, one entry per CDR3 protein. The sample lists around 670,000 distinct CDR3 sequences, 40% occurring once. The sequenced sample consisted of peripheral blood. The receptor set was obtained from an adult man with Graves' ophthalmopathy. Each CDR3 is given with its conserved first and last residue. A D gene is named only where the DNA matches it firmly. Only some rows state a clone size, as once, few, many or a class for expanded clones.

clone_size	v_call	j_call	d_call	cdr3_aa
few	TRBV15	TRBJ1-2	TRBD1	CATSRGTGLYGYTF
once	TRBV25-1	TRBJ1-1	.	CASSWPGGQNAEAFF
.	TRBV2	TRBJ2-7	TRBD1	CAKRGTGWYEQYF
few	TRBV7-9	TRBJ1-1	TRBD1	CASSSRGSTEAFF
many	TRBV29-1	TRBJ1-1	.	CSVTIGGNTEAFF
.	TRBV6-5	TRBJ1-5	.	CASSYSLLKANQPQHF
few	TRBV20-1	TRBJ2-5	.	CSGRGNQETQYF
many	TRBV29-1	TRBJ2-5	TRBD2	CSVASGGVAVQETQYF
many	TRBV7-2	TRBJ2-5	TRBD1	CASSRMTGGAILETQYF
many	TRBV9	TRBJ1-5	TRBD1	CASSDTGDSNQPQHF